This T cell receptor beta chain appears in the sequencing data of a study of shared clonotypes between healthy human individuals. Across the whole study: The study used three CD4 naive, three CD4 memory, two CD8 naive and one CD8 memory plate per donor.

Germline V CDR1 and CDR2: MGHRA, YSYEKL. The CDR3 is made up of 17 amino acids. The junction had 18 bases not matched to a gene; V was cut back by 7 bases and J by 7 bases. Study-level findings and limits: Around 5% was the fraction of naive CD4 clonotypes found shared across a handful of donors.

About this clone: Its target is not known.

Positive CCR7 selection of CD45RO-negative cells yielded the naive CD8 cells, and terminally differentiated effector memory CD45RA+ cells were excluded. Assay used: immunoSEQ multiplex PCR; TCRdb lists only in-frame clones, some missing. Of some 2,000,000 clones listed, approximately 94% are singletons. Input material: naive CD8+ T cells sorted from blood. This TCR was recovered from a man younger than 35 in good health. This sequence joins TRBV4-1 and TRBJ2-2; 7 bases line up with TRBD2. The CDR3 region has the DNA TGCGCCAGCACCACAAACCTTGGGGGAGGGCTCGTCGGGGAGCTGTTTTTT. This gives the protein CASTTNLGGGLVGELFF.